This T cell receptor beta chain comes out of a study of beta chain features in type 1 diabetes. The whole isolated RNA underwent reverse transcription, so sequencing captured expressed TCRB transcripts. Each sample of naive, central memory or regulatory T cells had, on average, roughly 3.6 million reads. Here immunoSEQ multiplex PCR was the method, and the copy in TCRdb shows in-frame clones only, minus some. The sample has approximately 250,000 clones, approximately 10% seen once. Overall study results and limits: VDJ junctions from patients with type 1 diabetes contained fewer insertions and more deletions. Patients and controls would be equally affected if PCR favored shorter templates. All four CD4+ subsets of Type 1 diabetes patients contained TCRB CDR3s that were moderately but significantly shorter.

The CDR3 runs 14 residues. Germline values: CDR1 SGHAT, CDR2 FQDESV (reference sequence). With 4 bases removed from V and 2 bases from J, the gap between germline ends came to 12 bases. A remark on this clone: Its antigen remains unidentified.

The V call is TRBV11-1, the J call TRBJ2-7; D might be TRBD1 (6 bases). Sequences were obtained from naive CD4+ T cells from blood. The sequence derives from a man aged 30 to 39 with type 1 diabetes. This CDR3 reads CASSSRDTTYEQYF. The CDR3 DNA reads TGTGCCAGCAGCTCCCGGGACACCACCTACGAGCAGTACTTC.